This entry lists 19 T cell receptor beta chains sequenced from one sample in a study of cytomegalovirus exposure and HLA in healthy donors. A multiplex PCR was run with 60 Vbeta primers and 13 Jbeta primers. Profiled with immunoSEQ multiplex PCR; TCRdb holds only in-frame clones, not every one. The sample carries 100,000 to 150,000 clones, approximately 87% recorded once. Sequenced sample: PBMCs. Receptors originate from a woman under 40 in good health and CMV-seronegative.

This clone turned up a few times. The chain carries TRBV29-1 and TRBJ1-1, with D uncertain. Germline V gene data show CDR1 as SQVTM and CDR2 as ANQGSEA. V lost 1 base and J 6 bases, leaving 9 bases between the germline ends. There are 12 residues in the CDR3. Here the CDR3 DNA reads TGCAGCGTTGAAGCAGATTTACCTGAAGCTTTCTTT. Its translation is CSVEADLPEAFF.

The chain has TRBV7-8 and TRBJ2-7; TRBD2 matches at 7 bases. Germline V gene sequence: CDR1 SGHVS, CDR2 FQNEAQ. The CDR3 loop spans 17 amino acids. With V trimmed by 4 bases and J by 0 bases, 12 bases remained unmatched. CDR3 sequence reads: CASSSQRVAGTSYEQYF. The CDR3 DNA sequence: TGTGCCAGCAGCTCACAACGGGTAGCGGGTACCTCCTACGAGCAGTACTTC.

The rearrangement joins TRBV4-1 to TRBJ2-3, with 8 positions matching TRBD2. V lost 4 bases to trimming and J lost 4 bases; unmatched junction nucleotides: 4. The CDR3 contains 14 residues. Looked up from germline, CDR1 is MGHRA and CDR2 is YSYEKL. CDR3: CASSLGLAADTQYF. The CDR3 DNA reads as TGCGCCAGCAGCCTTGGACTAGCTGCAGATACGCAGTATTTT.

The chain carries TRBV4-2 and TRBJ2-2; the match to TRBD2 covers 11 bases. The CDR3 has 17 residues. In germline, CDR1 is LGHNA, CDR2 YNFKEQ. Trimming removed 1 base from V and 6 bases from J; junction bases left unmatched: 7. CDR3 sequence: CASSQGGLAVSPGELFF. CDR3 bases: TGTGCCAGCAGCCAAGGGGGACTAGCGGTATCCCCCGGGGAGCTGTTTTTT.

This clone came up once. This chain connects TRBV29-1 to TRBJ2-3, with D tentatively TRBD2 (5 bases). Trimming removed 7 bases from V and 0 bases from J, with 11 bases in between. Germline V lookup: CDR1 SQVTM, CDR2 ANQGSEA. The CDR3 sequence is 13 residues long. CDR3: CSADGGSTDTQYF. DNA of the CDR3: TGCAGCGCGGATGGCGGGAGCACAGATACGCAGTATTTT.

This chain uses TRBV6-1 with TRBJ2-1; weak D call: TRBD2 (5 bases). From germline, CDR1 is MNHNS and CDR2 SASEGT. The CDR3 runs to 13 residues. Trimming removed 5 bases from V and 3 bases from J, with 8 bases in between. The CDR3 coding sequence is TGTGCCAGCAGTCGCCGGGACTACAATGAGCAGTTCTTC. As protein: CASSRRDYNEQFF.

V and J are TRBV10-1 and TRBJ2-7; D possibly corresponds to TRBD1 (6 bases). The CDR3 is 15 residues long. The V gene lost 5 bases and the J gene lost 6 bases, with 20 bases spanning the gap. Germline V CDR1 and CDR2: WNHNN, SYGVQD (reference sequence). As DNA, the CDR3 is TGCGCCAGCAGTCCGGACAGCCACCCCGCGCGCGAGCAGTACTTC. Residues: CASSPDSHPAREQYF.

The CDR3 region is CASSGGQRTSGRGADTQYF. As DNA, the CDR3 is TGTGCCAGCTCTGGAGGACAACGGACTAGCGGGAGGGGGGCAGATACGCAGTATTTT. J is TRBJ2-3 and V is TRBV7-9, with TRBD2 matching 15 bases. The CDR3 covers 19 residues. Losses at the gene ends were 8 bases for V and 4 bases for J; bases not matched to a gene: 16. Germline V gene sequence: CDR1 SEHNR, CDR2 FQNEAQ (reference sequence). Full variable domain (remainder filled in from reference TRBV7-9 and TRBJ2-3): DTGVSQNPRHKITKRGQNVTFRCDPISEHNRLYWYRQTLGQGPEFLTYFQNEAQLEKSRLLSDRFSAERPKGSFSTLEIQRTEQGDSAMYLCASSGGQRTSGRGADTQYFGPGTRLTVL.

The rearrangement uses TRBV28 and TRBJ1-2; the D gene is possibly TRBD1 (6 bases). This CDR3 has 17 amino acids. The germline gives CDR1 MDHEN, CDR2 SYDVKM. Trimming pared 5 bases from V and 0 bases from J, leaving 19 bases between. This CDR3 reads CASSGTGPKASNYGYTF. The DNA for the CDR3 is TGTGCCAGCAGTGGAACAGGGCCCAAGGCCTCTAACTATGGCTACACCTTC.

This chain joins TRBV6-1 and TRBJ2-5; 11 nucleotides align to TRBD1. V was clipped by 3 bases and J by 4 bases; unmatched bases: 7. CDR1 is MNHNS, CDR2 SASEGT, per germline. The length of the CDR3 is 16 residues. CDR3 protein: CASSDRTGGAGETQYF. DNA for the CDR3: TGTGCCAGCAGTGATCGGACAGGGGGCGCGGGAGAGACCCAGTACTTC.

This clone was seen only once. The CDR3 DNA reads TGTGCCAGCAGCTTGGGGGGTCCGGGACAGGGGGATTACAATGAGCAGTTCTTC. This sequence encodes CASSLGGPGQGDYNEQFF. V and J are TRBV5-4 and TRBJ2-1; 11 bases line up with TRBD1. After removal of 0 bases from V and 4 bases from J, the junction contained 9 bases not matched to a gene. CDR1 is SGHNT, CDR2 YYREEE, per germline (reference sequence). The CDR3 loop spans 18 amino acids.

The rearrangement links TRBV11-3 to TRBJ2-3, with TRBD1 matching over 7 bases. Germline CDR1 reads SGHNT; CDR2 reads YENEEA. The CDR3 contains 14 residues. V trimming: 5 bases; J trimming: 5 bases; junction bases outside the gene matches: 7. In nucleotides, the CDR3 is TGTGCCAGCAGCCCCGGGACAGAAGTAGATACGCAGTATTTT. Residues: CASSPGTEVDTQYF.

The rearrangement links TRBV7-9 to TRBJ1-6; TRBD1 might be the D (5 bases). The CDR3 loop spans 12 amino acids. Trimming pared 8 bases from V and 7 bases from J, leaving 9 bases between. Germline loops: CDR1 SEHNR, CDR2 FQNEAQ (reference sequence). Here the CDR3 reads CASSSGNSPLHF. In DNA, the CDR3 is TGTGCCAGCTCCTCAGGGAATTCACCCCTCCACTTT.

V and J are TRBV7-9 and TRBJ1-1; a possible D gene is TRBD1 (5 bases). CDR1 and CDR2 from the germline V gene are SEHNR and FQNEAQ (reference sequence). The CDR3 sequence is 12 residues long. V gave up 11 bases and J gave up 0 bases, with 10 bases separating them. In nucleotides, the CDR3 is TGTGCCGCGGGGGGTGTGAACACTGAAGCTTTCTTT. It is translated as CAAGGVNTEAFF.

The V call is TRBV11-2, the J call TRBJ1-2; maybe TRBD1 (6 bases). The CDR3 is made up of 15 amino acids. Trimming left V 1 base short and J 7 bases short, with 16 bases between. Germline values: CDR1 SGHAT, CDR2 FQNNGV. Written as DNA, the CDR3 is TGTGCCAGCAGCTTAGTTAGGGGCAGGGGCTCTGGCTACACCTTC. Its protein is CASSLVRGRGSGYTF. Full variable domain (outside the CDR3, taken from reference TRBV11-2 and TRBJ1-2): EAGVAQSPRYKIIEKRQSVAFWCNPISGHATLYWYQQILGQGPKLLIQFQNNGVVDDSQLPKDRFSAERLKGVDSTLKIQPAKLEDSAVYLCASSLVRGRGSGYTFGSGTRLTVV.

The chain combines TRBV5-1 with TRBJ2-5, with TRBD2 as a possible D gene (5 bases). The CDR3 has 14 amino acids. In germline, CDR1 is SGHRS, CDR2 YFSETQ. V was cut by 0 bases and J by 1 base, with 7 bases left in between. Written as DNA, the CDR3 is TGCGCCAGCAGCTTGGCGGGATCCCAAGAGACCCAGTACTTC. Protein: CASSLAGSQETQYF.

J is TRBJ2-7 and V is TRBV10-3; 7 nucleotides match TRBD2. The trim removed 4 bases at V and 1 base at J, leaving 10 bases unmatched. The length of the CDR3 is 16 residues. The germline V gene has CDR1 ENHRY and CDR2 SYGVKD. The CDR3 protein is CAISGTEGGESYEQYF. The CDR3 nucleotides read TGTGCCATCAGTGGAACTGAGGGAGGGGAGTCCTACGAGCAGTACTTC.

The CDR3 reads CASSSLGGTGNQPQHF. The CDR3 DNA reads as TGTGCCAGTAGTTCCCTCGGGGGGACGGGGAATCAGCCCCAGCATTTT. The chain employs TRBV19 and TRBJ1-5; D possibly corresponds to TRBD1 (5 bases). Germline CDR1 reads LNHDA; CDR2 reads SQIVND (reference sequence). V was pared by 5 bases and J by 4 bases, with 18 bases between. The CDR3 has 16 residues.

This clone was detected a few times. The rearrangement uses TRBV28 and TRBJ1-4; D ambiguous. V was clipped by 7 bases and J by 8 bases, with 20 bases between them. Germline V gene data show CDR1 as MDHEN and CDR2 as SYDVKM. The CDR3 contains 15 residues. CDR3 nucleotide sequence: TGTGCCAGCATCAATGCGAGAGGGTTGGGGGAAAAACTGTTTTTT. Amino acid sequence: CASINARGLGEKLFF. The variable domain in full, with the rest retrieved from reference TRBV28 and TRBJ1-4, is DVKVTQSSRYLVKRTGEKVFLECVQDMDHENMFWYRQDPGLGLRLIYFSYDVKMKEKGDIPEGYSVSREKKERFSLILESASTNQTSMYLCASINARGLGEKLFFGSGTQLSVL.